The 21 T cell receptor beta chains reported below all come from one sample, sequenced in a study of T cells in Graves' hyperthyroidism and ophthalmopathy. RNA transcripts gave rise to amplified TCR beta CDR3 regions. RT-PCR in the first round (using the HTBI primer set) targeted the TCR CDR3. TCRdb used MiXCR to reprocess the multiplex PCR reads, holding one entry per CDR3 protein. The table includes under 300,000 distinct CDR3 sequences, approximately 23% detected once. Sequencing input: blood. The receptors derive from a man aged 25-45 years with Graves' ophthalmopathy.

The rearrangement joins TRBV7-2 to TRBJ2-7; TRBD2 matches at 8 bases. The germline V gene has CDR1 SGHTA and CDR2 FQGNSA. V was clipped by 3 bases and J by 4 bases; unmatched bases: 11. This CDR3 is built from 16 residues. DNA of the CDR3: TGTGCCAGCAGCTTCTCCCCCCTGGCGGGAGGATACGAGCAGTACTTC. Protein: CASSFSPLAGGYEQYF.

This clonotype was seen more than once but under ten times. J is TRBJ2-4 and V is TRBV28; tentatively, D is TRBD1 (5 bases). Trimming left V 6 bases short and J 4 bases short, with 13 bases between. The length of the CDR3 is 14 residues. CDR1 and CDR2 from the germline V gene are MDHEN and SYDVKM. The CDR3: CASRASGQKNIQYF. In DNA form, the CDR3 reads TGTGCCAGCAGGGCGTCAGGACAAAAAAACATTCAGTACTTC.

The chain links TRBV24-1 to TRBJ2-1; TRBD1 aligns across 7 bases. This CDR3 is built from 17 residues. The trim removed 3 bases at V and 5 bases at J, leaving 12 bases unmatched. Germline V gives CDR1 KGHDR, CDR2 SFDVKD. The CDR3, as DNA: TGTGCCACCAGTGATAGGGCGACAGGGACCAAAGACAATGAGCAGTTCTTC. Protein sequence: CATSDRATGTKDNEQFF.

This sequence joins TRBV6-2 or TRBV6-3 and TRBJ2-7, with TRBD2 matching 12 bases. V lost 6 bases, J lost 3 bases, and 9 bases stayed unmatched. CDR3 length: 16 amino acids. Germline loops: CDR1 MNHEY, CDR2 SVGEGT. The CDR3 DNA reads as TGTGCCAGCAGCCCTCAGACTAGCGGGAGTCGCTACGAGCAGTACTTC. Encoded protein: CASSPQTSGSRYEQYF.

The rearrangement uses TRBV12-3 or TRBV12-4 and TRBJ2-1; tentatively, D is TRBD1 or TRBD2 (5 bases each). V lost 3 bases and J 0 bases, leaving 12 bases between the germline ends. This CDR3 region has 16 residues. CDR3 bases: TGTGCCAGCAGTTTGTGGGGGAGTGGCTCCTACAATGAGCAGTTCTTC. Protein: CASSLWGSGSYNEQFF.

The chain has TRBV6-4 and TRBJ2-3; D is perhaps TRBD1 or TRBD2 (5 bases each). The germline V gene encodes CDR1 MRHNA and CDR2 SNTAGT. The CDR3 has 16 residues. Trimming shortened V by 4 bases and J by 1 base, and 15 bases separated the two germline ends. CDR3 bases: TGTGCCAGCAGTGCCGTCTCGGGGCTGGGCACAGATACGCAGTATTTT. It codes for CASSAVSGLGTDTQYF.

The rearrangement uses TRBV7-9 and TRBJ2-1; a possible D gene is TRBD1 (6 bases). Deletions cut 11 bases from V and 1 base from J, with 15 bases between. This CDR3 is built from 14 residues. The germline gives CDR1 SEHNR, CDR2 FQNEAQ (reference sequence). The CDR3 loop is CAGGRDTSYNEQFF. The DNA of the CDR3 is TGTGCCGGCGGACGGGACACATCCTACAATGAGCAGTTCTTC.

This rearrangement joins TRBV19 to TRBJ1-5, with 7 bases lining up with TRBD1. The CDR3 covers 14 residues. Germline assignment: CDR1 LNHDA and CDR2 SQIVND (reference sequence). The V gene end was trimmed by 8 bases and the J gene end by 2 bases; junction bases not matched to a gene: 6. The CDR3 coding sequence is TGTGCCAGTGACAGGGCTTGGGGCAATCAGCCCCAGCATTTT. Amino acid sequence: CASDRAWGNQPQHF.

In its sample, this clonotype was seen a few times. The V and J genes are TRBV13 and TRBJ2-1, with 13 bases lining up with TRBD2. Germline V gives CDR1 PRHDT, CDR2 FYEKMQ (reference sequence). Losses at the gene ends were 4 bases for V and 7 bases for J; bases not matched to a gene: 10. CDR3 length: 17 residues. CDR3 in DNA: TGTGCCAGCAGCTCGGCCCTCGGACTAGCGGGGGAAAATGAGCAGTTCTTC. Translation gives CASSSALGLAGENEQFF.

This clonotype occurred a few times. CDR3 sequence: CASSQDSEKLFF. CDR3 sequence (DNA): TGTGCCAGCAGCCAAGATAGTGAAAAACTGTTTTTT. The chain couples TRBV3-1 to TRBJ1-4; no reliable D call. With 0 bases removed from V and 7 bases from J, the gap between germline ends came to 3 bases. CDR3 length equals 12 residues. Germline V gene sequence: CDR1 LGHDT, CDR2 YNNKEL (reference sequence). Filled out from reference TRBV3-1 and TRBJ1-4, the complete variable domain reads DTAVSQTPKYLVTQMGNDKSIKCEQNLGHDTMYWYKQDSKKFLKIMFSYNNKELIINETVPNRFSPKSPDKAHLNLHINSLELGDSAVYFCASSQDSEKLFFGSGTQLSVL.

This clonotype was observed many times. The chain links TRBV28 to TRBJ1-1; possible D gene TRBD1, 5 bases. The germline V gene encodes CDR1 MDHEN and CDR2 SYDVKM. This CDR3 comprises 15 residues. Trimming took 5 bases from V and 2 from J, leaving 15 bases between them. CDR3 in amino acids: CASSAEWDGNTEAFF. CDR3 bases: TGTGCCAGCAGTGCAGAATGGGACGGCAACACTGAAGCTTTCTTT.

This clonotype has a count of ten or more. The genes are TRBV11-2 and TRBJ2-7; D might be TRBD2 (6 bases). The CDR3 runs to 16 residues. Germline CDR1 SGHAT, CDR2 FQNNGV. V gave up 5 bases and J gave up 2 bases, with 19 bases separating them. The CDR3 here is CASSKDYPLITYEQYF. The CDR3 region has the DNA TGTGCCAGCAGCAAGGACTATCCTTTGATCACCTACGAGCAGTACTTC.

The J gene is TRBJ2-7, the V gene TRBV27; D might be TRBD1 (6 bases). Germline values: CDR1 MNHEY, CDR2 SMNVEV (reference sequence). CDR3 length: 15 residues. Between the trimmed V and J ends, which lost 6 bases and 1 base, there was a span of 16 bases. In nucleotides, the CDR3 is TGTGCCAGCAGGGGAATCAAGGGGGTTTCCTACGAGCAGTACTTC. Translated: CASRGIKGVSYEQYF.

The chain recombines TRBV24-1 with TRBJ2-2, with 9 nucleotides matching TRBD1. The CDR3 loop spans 15 amino acids. Germline V gene data show CDR1 as KGHDR and CDR2 as SFDVKD. V shed 5 bases and J 4 bases; nucleotides not matched to a gene: 4. The CDR3 region is CATSAGQGSTGELFF. The DNA of the CDR3 is TGTGCCACCAGTGCGGGACAGGGCTCCACCGGGGAGCTGTTTTTT.

In its sample, this clonotype was seen a few times. The chain recombines TRBV7-3 with TRBJ1-1, with D uncertain. CDR1 and CDR2 (germline): SGHTA, FQGTGA. CDR3 length: 13 residues. V lost 2 bases to trimming and J lost 4 bases, with 8 bases between them. In nucleotides, the CDR3 is TGTGCCAGCAGCTTAGTAAGGAGCACTGAAGCTTTCTTT. This gives the protein CASSLVRSTEAFF. The full variable domain, its missing parts supplied by reference TRBV7-3 and TRBJ1-1, is GAGVSQTPSNKVTEKGKYVELRCDPISGHTALYWYRQSLGQGPEFLIYFQGTGAADDSGLPNDRFFAVRPEGSVSTLKIQRTERGDSAVYLCASSLVRSTEAFFGQGTRLTVV.

This clonotype has ten or more counts. The chain employs TRBV28 and TRBJ2-1; 14 nucleotides align to TRBD2. J lost 8 bases, V lost 3 bases, and 12 bases had no gene match. Germline V lookup: CDR1 MDHEN, CDR2 SYDVKM. The CDR3 runs 18 residues. CDR3 amino acids: CASSFFGTSGRGLDEQFF. CDR3 nucleotide sequence: TGTGCCAGCAGTTTCTTTGGGACTAGCGGGAGAGGGTTGGATGAGCAGTTCTTC.

The chain joins TRBV4-1 to TRBJ2-7; no clear D. The CDR3 loop spans 11 amino acids. Trimming stripped 1 base from V and 6 bases from J, with 4 bases between. Germline lookup yields CDR1 MGHRA and CDR2 YSYEKL. The CDR3 DNA sequence: TGCGCCAGCAGCCAAGCTATCGAGCAGTACTTC. Translated, it gives CASSQAIEQYF.

The chain carries TRBV20-1 and TRBJ2-3, with 13 bases identical to TRBD2. With 6 bases clipped from V and 0 bases from J, the junction kept 6 bases outside the gene matches. Germline values: CDR1 DFQATT, CDR2 SNEGSKA (reference sequence). There are 16 residues in the CDR3. Written as DNA, the CDR3 is TGCAGTGCCGGGACTAGCGGGATGGCTAGCACAGATACGCAGTATTTT. It specifies CSAGTSGMASTDTQYF.

This clonotype was recorded many times. The chain uses TRBV11-1 and TRBJ2-2, with D unresolved. The germline CDR1 and CDR2 sequences are SGHAT and FQDESV (reference sequence). Trimming removed 6 bases from V and 3 bases from J, with 2 bases in between. The CDR3 consists of 11 residues. In nucleotides, the CDR3 is TGTGCCAGCAGGGACACCGGGGAGCTGTTTTTT. Translating gives CASRDTGELFF. The full variable domain, rest sourced from reference TRBV11-1 and TRBJ2-2, is EAEVAQSPRYKITEKSQAVAFWCDPISGHATLYWYRQILGQGPELLVQFQDESVVDDSQLPKDRFSAERLKGVDSTLKIQPAELGDSAMYLCASRDTGELFFGEGSRLTVL.

The J gene is TRBJ2-7, the V gene TRBV2; TRBD1 matches at 10 bases. Germline V gives CDR1 SNHLY, CDR2 FYNNEI. This CDR3 has 14 amino acids. The J segment lost 5 bases and the V segment lost 7 bases, leaving 8 bases of the junction unmatched. The CDR3 sequence: CASNRDRGIDEQYF. The CDR3 DNA follows: TGTGCCAGCAACCGGGACAGGGGTATTGACGAGCAGTACTTC.

This sequence joins TRBV6-1 and TRBJ2-2; either TRBD1 or TRBD2 may fit D (5 bases each). V lost 6 bases and J lost 4, with 18 bases in between. The germline V gene encodes CDR1 MNHNS and CDR2 SASEGT. This CDR3 comprises 16 residues. The CDR3 loop reads CASRNARGRGTGELFF. In DNA, the CDR3 is TGTGCCAGCAGGAACGCTAGGGGTCGGGGCACCGGGGAGCTGTTTTTT.